The sequence of this T cell receptor beta chain was determined in a study of blood T cell repertoires in COVID-19 (dated by TCRdb to the early 2020s). The study in broad terms: Collaborator samples came from the United States, Italy and Spain and covered acute and convalescent phases of COVID-19. The prospective study material was composed of cDNA or gDNA derived from T cells, B-cell-depleted T cells, or PBMCs. The dataset comprised deeply sampled blood TCRbeta repertoires from subjects exposed to, actively infected with, or recovered from COVID-19. The repertoires were released in a freely available public database meant as a resource for research on the immune response to SARS-CoV-2. Samples were obtained from the ongoing ImmuneRACE study (first 160 participants) and from about 1,300 subjects provided by 6 global collaborators. Nearly every sample came with metadata listing a de-identified subject ID, COVID-19 status, age in years and sex. Where available, HLA class I and class II types were taken from metadata supplied by the sample provider and were not determined by assay-based typing.

The research as a whole found: How much clinical and demographic metadata was included differed by source and by participant, and the metadata was provided uncurated.

Whole blood was collected in K2EDTA tubes by collaborating institutions according to the institutions' own protocols. For TCRbeta analysis, collaborator samples were shipped as frozen whole blood, as isolated PBMCs, or as DNA extracted from either sample type. With regard to this clone: This receptor's antigen is unknown. The input lacks base qualities; no much larger clone sits a single base away.

V ends up 5 bases short and J 5 bases short, with an unmatched junction base count of 10. Measured from the cysteine to the phenylalanine, the CDR3 is 16 residues long. The read is trimmed to its CDR3 DNA, 48 bases read in frame from base 1. CDR1 and CDR2 are drawn from the germline V gene: SGHTA, FQGTGA. TCRbeta CDR3 regions were amplified from genomic DNA using the immunoSEQ Assay, a bias-controlled multiplex PCR. The authors' pipeline ran thus. The number of nucleated cells in each sample was estimated by amplification of reference gene primers within the assay. Sequence reads were collapsed and filtered to measure the absolute abundance of every unique TCRbeta CDR3 rearrangement. For each sample, productive Simpson clonality was calculated by taking the square root of Simpson's diversity index across productive rearrangements. TCRdb took over this immuneACCESS table, retaining in-frame rearrangements with V and J assigned. Such tables are incomplete; in checked studies, under half of the missing clones stem from an unresolved V gene, and the remainder is unexplained. D and trimming come from the DNA, and the V and J calls and clone size come from that table. In this sample the table shows approximately 140,000 clones, 65% to 90% of which occur a single time. The biggest ten clones account for 3% to 4% of the sample.

This clonotype originated in a man in his 70s with acute or convalescent COVID-19. The sequenced sample was peripheral blood. Rearrangement joined TRBV7-3 to TRBJ2-1; the junction holds 9 bases that match TRBD1. CDR3 protein: CASSLSPGQGDNEQFF. The DNA is as follows: TGTGCCAGCAGCCTCAGTCCGGGACAGGGCGACAATGAGCAGTTCTTC.